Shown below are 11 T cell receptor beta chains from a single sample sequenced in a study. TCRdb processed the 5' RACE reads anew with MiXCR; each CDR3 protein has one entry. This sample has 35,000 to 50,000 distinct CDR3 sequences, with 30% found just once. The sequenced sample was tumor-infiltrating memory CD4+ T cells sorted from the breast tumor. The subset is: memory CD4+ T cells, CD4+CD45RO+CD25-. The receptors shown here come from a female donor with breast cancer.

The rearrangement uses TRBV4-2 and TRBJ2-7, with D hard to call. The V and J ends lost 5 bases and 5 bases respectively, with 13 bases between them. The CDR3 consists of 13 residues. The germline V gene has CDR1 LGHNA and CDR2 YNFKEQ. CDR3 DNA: TGTGCCAGCAGCACCGACGGTCCCAACGAGCAGTACTTC. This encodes CASSTDGPNEQYF.

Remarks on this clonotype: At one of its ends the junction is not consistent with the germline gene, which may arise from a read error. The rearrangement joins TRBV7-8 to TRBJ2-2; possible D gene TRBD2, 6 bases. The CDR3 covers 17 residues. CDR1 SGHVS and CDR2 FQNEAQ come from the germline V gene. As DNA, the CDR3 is TGTGCCAGCAGCTTAGTTGTCTGGACTATGTTTCCCGGAGAGCTGTTTTTT. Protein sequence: CASSLVVWTMFPGELFF.

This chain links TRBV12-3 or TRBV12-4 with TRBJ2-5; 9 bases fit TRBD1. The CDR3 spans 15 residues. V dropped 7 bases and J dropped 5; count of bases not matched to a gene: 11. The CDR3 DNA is TGTGCCAGCAACCCCGGACAGGGGACGTCCGAGACCCAGTACTTC. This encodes CASNPGQGTSETQYF.

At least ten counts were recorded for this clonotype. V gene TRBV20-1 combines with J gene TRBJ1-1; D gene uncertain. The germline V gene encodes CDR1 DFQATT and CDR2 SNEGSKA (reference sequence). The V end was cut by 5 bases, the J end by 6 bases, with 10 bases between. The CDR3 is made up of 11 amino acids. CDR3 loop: CSALPAAEAFF. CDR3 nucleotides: TGCAGTGCTTTGCCGGCGGCTGAAGCTTTCTTT.

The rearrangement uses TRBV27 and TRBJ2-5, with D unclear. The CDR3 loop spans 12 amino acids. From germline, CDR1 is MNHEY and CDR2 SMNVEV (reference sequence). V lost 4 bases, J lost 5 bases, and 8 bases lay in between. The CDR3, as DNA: TGTGCCAGCAGTTCCCCCGGGGAGACCCAGTACTTC. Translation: CASSSPGETQYF.

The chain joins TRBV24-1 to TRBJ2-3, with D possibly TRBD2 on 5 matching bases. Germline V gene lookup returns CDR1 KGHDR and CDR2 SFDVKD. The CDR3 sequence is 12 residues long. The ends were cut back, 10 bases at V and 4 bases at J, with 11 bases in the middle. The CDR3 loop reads CATRDRSDTQYF. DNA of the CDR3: TGTGCCACTCGGGATCGTTCAGATACGCAGTATTTT.

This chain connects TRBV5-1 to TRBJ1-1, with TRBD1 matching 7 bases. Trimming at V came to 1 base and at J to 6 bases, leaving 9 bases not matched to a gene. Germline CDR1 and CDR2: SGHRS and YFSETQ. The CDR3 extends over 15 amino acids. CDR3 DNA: TGCGCCAGCAGCTTGATCCCGACAGGGTCTGCTGAAGCTTTCTTT. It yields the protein CASSLIPTGSAEAFF.

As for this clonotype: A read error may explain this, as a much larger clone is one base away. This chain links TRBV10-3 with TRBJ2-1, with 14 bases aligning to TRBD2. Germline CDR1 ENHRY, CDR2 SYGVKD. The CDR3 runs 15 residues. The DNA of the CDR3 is TGTGCCGTCAGTGAGCGACTAGCGGGGGGGAATGAGCAGTTCTTC. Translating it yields CAVSERLAGGNEQFF.

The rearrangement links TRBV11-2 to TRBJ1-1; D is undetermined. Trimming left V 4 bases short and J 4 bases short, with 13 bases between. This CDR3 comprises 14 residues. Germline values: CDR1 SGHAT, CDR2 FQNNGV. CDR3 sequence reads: CASSSWAVSTEAFF. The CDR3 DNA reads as TGTGCCAGCAGCTCGTGGGCAGTGAGCACTGAAGCTTTCTTT.

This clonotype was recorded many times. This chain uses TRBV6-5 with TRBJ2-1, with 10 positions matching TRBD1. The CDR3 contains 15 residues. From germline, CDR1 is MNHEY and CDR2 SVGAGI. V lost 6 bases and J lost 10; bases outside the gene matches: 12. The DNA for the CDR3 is TGTGCCAGCAGGAAGGACAGGGGGGGCAGGCCGGAGCAGTTCTTC. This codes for CASRKDRGGRPEQFF.

CDR3 in amino acids: CASSLDLAGGTGELFF. The CDR3 coding sequence is TGCGCCAGCAGCTTGGATCTAGCGGGAGGTACCGGGGAGCTGTTTTTT. V is TRBV5-1 and J is TRBJ2-2; TRBD2 matches at 11 bases. The CDR3 is 16 amino acids. V gave up 0 bases and J gave up 5 bases; unmatched junction bases: 3. Germline V gene lookup returns CDR1 SGHRS and CDR2 YFSETQ.